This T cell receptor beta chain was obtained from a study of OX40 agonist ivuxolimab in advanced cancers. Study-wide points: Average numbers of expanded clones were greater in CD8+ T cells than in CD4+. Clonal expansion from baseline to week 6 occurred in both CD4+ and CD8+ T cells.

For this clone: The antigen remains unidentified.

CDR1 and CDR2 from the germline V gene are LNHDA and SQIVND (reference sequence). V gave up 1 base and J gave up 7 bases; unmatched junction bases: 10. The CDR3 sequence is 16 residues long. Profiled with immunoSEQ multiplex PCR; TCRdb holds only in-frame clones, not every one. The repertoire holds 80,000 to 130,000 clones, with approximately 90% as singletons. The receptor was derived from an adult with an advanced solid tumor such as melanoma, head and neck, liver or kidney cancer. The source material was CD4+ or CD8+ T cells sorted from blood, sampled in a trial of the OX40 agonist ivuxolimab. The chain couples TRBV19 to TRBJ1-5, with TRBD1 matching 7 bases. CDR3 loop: CASSIGRGRGKQPQHF. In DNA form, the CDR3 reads TGTGCCAGTAGTATAGGACGGGGCAGGGGGAAACAGCCCCAGCATTTT.